The 31 T cell receptor beta chains in this list originate from one sample, sequenced in a study of shared clonotypes between healthy human individuals. Assay: immunoSEQ multiplex PCR; the TCRdb copy retains only in-frame clones and omits some. The sample includes around 690,000 clones, about 92% of them seen just once. The material sequenced was memory CD8+ T cells from PBMCs. As to subset: CD45RO+ cells pooled with CCR7-negative TemRA cells. The receptors shown here come from a young man in good health. Some clones in this sample may be carry-over from other donors' samples.

This clone is a singleton in its sample. J is TRBJ1-1 and V is TRBV7-9; the match to TRBD1 covers 9 bases. The V segment lost 5 bases and the J segment 5 bases; nucleotides outside the gene matches: 12. CDR1 and CDR2 (germline): SEHNR, FQNEAQ (reference sequence). The CDR3 runs 16 residues. CDR3 sequence: CASSPRLGQGETEAFF. The CDR3 DNA sequence: TGTGCCAGCAGCCCACGCCTGGGACAGGGCGAGACTGAAGCTTTCTTT.

The V and J genes are TRBV5-1 and TRBJ2-3; D uncertain. Germline V CDR1 and CDR2: SGHRS, YFSETQ. The CDR3 extends over 13 amino acids. Trimming left V 3 bases short and J 0 bases short, with 5 bases between. CDR3 residues: CASSYPSTDTQYF. CDR3 in DNA: TGCGCCAGCAGCTACCCTAGCACAGATACGCAGTATTTT.

About this clone: Additional DNA sequences in this sample encode the identical CDR3. V usage is TRBV9 and J usage is TRBJ2-2; D possibly corresponds to TRBD2 (6 bases). The CDR3 has 15 residues. CDR1 is SGDLS, CDR2 YYNGEE, per germline. V was clipped by 0 bases and J by 4 bases, with 10 bases between them. The CDR3 loop reads CASSVAGGSTGELFF. CDR3 DNA sequence: TGTGCCAGCAGCGTAGCCGGAGGGAGCACCGGGGAGCTGTTTTTT.

The chain has TRBV28 and TRBJ1-1; the D is unclear. Germline assignment: CDR1 MDHEN and CDR2 SYDVKM. CDR3 size: 13 residues. Trimming took 5 bases from V and 1 from J, leaving 8 bases between them. The CDR3 loop reads CASSPGWNTEAFF. Written as DNA, the CDR3 is TGTGCCAGCAGTCCCGGGTGGAACACTGAAGCTTTCTTT. The whole variable domain, remainder taken from reference TRBV28 and TRBJ1-1, is DVKVTQSSRYLVKRTGEKVFLECVQDMDHENMFWYRQDPGLGLRLIYFSYDVKMKEKGDIPEGYSVSREKKERFSLILESASTNQTSMYLCASSPGWNTEAFFGQGTRLTVV.

V usage is TRBV9 and J usage is TRBJ1-3, with 7 bases that match TRBD1. Germline values: CDR1 SGDLS, CDR2 YYNGEE. The length of the CDR3 is 17 residues. V lost 0 bases and J lost 1; bases outside the gene matches: 7. The CDR3 loop is CASSVGEGASSGNTIYF. The DNA for the CDR3 is TGTGCCAGCAGCGTAGGTGAGGGGGCGTCGTCTGGAAACACCATATATTTT.

The chain carries TRBV7-9 and TRBJ2-3, with D hard to call. CDR3 size: 14 residues. Trimming took 7 bases from V and 4 from J, leaving 15 bases between them. Germline V gene sequence: CDR1 SEHNR, CDR2 FQNEAQ (reference sequence). The CDR3 DNA reads TGTGCCAGCACCCCGACCCTCTCCCCAGATACGCAGTATTTT. Amino acid sequence: CASTPTLSPDTQYF.

The chain employs TRBV7-8 and TRBJ2-2; possibly TRBD2 for D (5 bases). Trimming left V 0 bases short and J 4 bases short, with 21 bases between. The length of the CDR3 is 19 residues. Germline CDR1 reads SGHVS; CDR2 reads FQNEAQ. For the CDR3, the DNA is TGTGCCAGCAGCTTAGCCCCGGGAACTTACCTACATGGCACCGGGGAGCTGTTTTTT. Its translation is CASSLAPGTYLHGTGELFF.

The chain links TRBV16 to TRBJ2-1; 12 bases map to TRBD2. Germline CDR1 KGHSY, CDR2 FQNENV. The CDR3 is 16 amino acids. V shed 2 bases, J shed 8 bases, and the junction held 7 bases outside the gene matches. This CDR3 is CASSQGLAGGPDEQFF. The CDR3 nucleotides are TGTGCCAGCAGCCAAGGGCTAGCGGGAGGGCCGGATGAGCAGTTCTTC.

The rearrangement joins TRBV6-1 to TRBJ1-5; D unclear. Germline V lookup: CDR1 MNHNS, CDR2 SASEGT. V lost 3 bases and J lost 6, with 12 bases in between. The CDR3 covers 14 residues. Here the CDR3 reads CASSESLGGQPQHF. The CDR3 nucleotides are TGTGCCAGCAGTGAGAGCCTGGGCGGTCAGCCCCAGCATTTT.

The chain combines TRBV29-1 with TRBJ2-7; D might be TRBD1 or TRBD2, each matching 7 bases. Per the germline V gene, CDR1 is SQVTM and CDR2 is ANQGSEA. Trimming shortened V by 5 bases and J by 6 bases, and 17 bases separated the two germline ends. This CDR3 is built from 13 residues. CDR3 sequence reads: CSVHSGGGREQYF. CDR3 nucleotide sequence: TGCAGCGTTCATTCAGGGGGAGGGCGCGAGCAGTACTTC.

The genes are TRBV27 and TRBJ2-1; 9 nucleotides align to TRBD2. CDR3 size: 16 residues. After removal of 6 bases from V and 4 bases from J, the junction contained 10 bases not matched to a gene. Germline CDR1 MNHEY, CDR2 SMNVEV (reference sequence). CDR3 DNA sequence: TGTGCCAGCAGCCATTCTAGCGGGGATCTTTACAATGAGCAGTTCTTC. Protein: CASSHSSGDLYNEQFF.

The J gene is TRBJ2-7, the V gene TRBV25-1; the D is unclear. V gave up 3 bases and J gave up 5 bases, with 8 bases separating them. The CDR3 is 12 amino acids. Germline V lookup: CDR1 MGHDK, CDR2 SYGVNS. The CDR3 DNA reads as TGTGCCAGCAGTGATCGTAGAGACGAGCAGTACTTC. The encoded protein is CASSDRRDEQYF.

This clone was recorded once. The genes are TRBV5-6 and TRBJ2-4; D is possibly TRBD2 (5 bases). The V end was cut by 2 bases, the J end by 14 bases, with 14 bases between. CDR3 length: 12 amino acids. CDR1 SGHDT and CDR2 YYEEEE come from the germline V gene. For the CDR3, the DNA is TGTGCCAGCAGCTTAAGGACGGGGTTGGAGTACTTC. Protein: CASSLRTGLEYF.

The chain combines TRBV28 with TRBJ2-7; a weak D match, TRBD2 (6 bases). The CDR3 runs 13 residues. V gave up 7 bases and J gave up 2 bases, with 12 bases separating them. The germline gives CDR1 MDHEN, CDR2 SYDVKM. CDR3 DNA sequence: TGTGCCAGCACTACCGGGGGTCCCTACGAGCAGTACTTC. Translating it yields CASTTGGPYEQYF.

This rearrangement joins TRBV10-3 to TRBJ1-1; unclear D gene. The CDR3 sequence is 15 residues long. V lost 3 bases and J 1 base, leaving 12 bases between the germline ends. Germline V gene data show CDR1 as ENHRY and CDR2 as SYGVKD. The CDR3 DNA sequence: TGTGCCATCAGTGACGGCGAAAGCACGAACACTGAAGCTTTCTTT. This codes for CAISDGESTNTEAFF.

The chain couples TRBV30 to TRBJ1-2, with D possibly matching TRBD1 (6 bases). V shed 0 bases and J shed 7 bases, with 15 bases lying between them. Germline V lookup: CDR1 GTSNPN, CDR2 SVGIG (reference sequence). The CDR3 loop spans 14 amino acids. The CDR3 bases are TGTGCCTGGAGTGTAGGTGCAGGGGTCTTTGGCTACACCTTC. Its protein product is CAWSVGAGVFGYTF. Full variable domain (outside the CDR3, taken from reference TRBV30 and TRBJ1-2): SQTIHQWPATLVQPVGSPLSLECTVEGTSNPNLYWYRQAAGRGLQLLFYSVGIGQISSEVPQNLSASRPQDRQFILSSKKLLLSDSGFYLCAWSVGAGVFGYTFGSGTRLTVV.

The rearrangement joins TRBV21-1 to TRBJ2-1; the DNA was not compared with TRBD2, the D call given in the table. TRBV21-1 is a recognized pseudogene. CDR3 size: 18 residues. The CDR3: CASSKRLAKSLSVDEQFF. The CDR3 DNA is TGTGCCAGCAGCAAGAGACTAGCGAAGTCGTTAAGTGTCGATGAGCAGTTCTTC.

This chain connects TRBV9 to TRBJ2-1; tentative D call: TRBD2 (5 bases). Germline CDR1 is SGDLS and CDR2 is YYNGEE. This CDR3 comprises 14 residues. The germline V and J ends were trimmed by 3 bases and 6 bases, with 13 bases remaining between them. The CDR3 reads CASSARDGGNEQFF. The CDR3 nucleotides are TGTGCCAGCAGCGCACGAGACGGAGGCAATGAGCAGTTCTTC.

The chain uses TRBV11-3 and TRBJ2-1; 8 bases agree with TRBD2. The CDR3 spans 15 residues. Germline V gives CDR1 SGHNT, CDR2 YENEEA. The trim removed 5 bases at V and 6 bases at J, leaving 9 bases unmatched. The CDR3 spells CASSVRSGRGNEQFF. CDR3 in DNA: TGTGCCAGCAGCGTTCGGAGCGGGAGAGGCAATGAGCAGTTCTTC.

This chain connects TRBV7-6 to TRBJ2-6, with D unclear. The CDR3 has 13 amino acids. The germline CDR1 and CDR2 sequences are SGHVS and FNYEAQ. Trimming removed 6 bases from V and 1 base from J, with 4 bases in between. The CDR3 reads CASRESGANVLTF. CDR3 bases: TGTGCCAGCAGGGAATCTGGGGCCAACGTCCTGACTTTC. The full variable domain, in which reference TRBV7-6 and TRBJ2-6 provide the parts outside the CDR3, is GAGVSQSPRYKVTKRGQDVALRCDPISGHVSLYWYRQALGQGPEFLTYFNYEAQQDKSGLPNDRFSAERPEGSISTLTIQRTEQRDSAMYRCASRESGANVLTFGAGSRLTVL.

The CDR3 spells CASSSTGTGSPEAFF. For the CDR3, the DNA is TGTGCCAGCAGCTCGACCGGGACCGGGAGCCCTGAAGCTTTCTTT. The V gene is TRBV5-6, the J gene TRBJ1-1; the D gene is possibly TRBD1 (5 bases). CDR3 size: 15 residues. CDR1 and CDR2 (germline): SGHDT, YYEEEE. V was pared by 3 bases and J by 6 bases, with 18 bases between.

The chain carries TRBV7-9 and TRBJ1-2; 7 bases match TRBD1. Looked up from germline, CDR1 is SEHNR and CDR2 is FQNEAQ (reference sequence). V trimming: 2 bases; J trimming: 6 bases; junction bases outside the gene matches: 9. This CDR3 region has 15 residues. The CDR3 sequence: CASSLSGTELNGYTF. CDR3 DNA sequence: TGTGCCAGCAGCTTATCAGGGACAGAACTTAATGGCTACACCTTC.

The chain recombines TRBV28 with TRBJ1-1; perhaps TRBD1 as D (5 bases). The CDR3 length is 18 residues. Germline V gene sequence: CDR1 MDHEN, CDR2 SYDVKM. Trimming shortened V by 6 bases and J by 3 bases, and 26 bases separated the two germline ends. DNA of the CDR3: TGTGCCAGCAGCCCGATCCGGGCCAGGGTACGGGCCGACACTGAAGCTTTCTTT. Translation gives CASSPIRARVRADTEAFF.

V and J are TRBV19 and TRBJ1-5; no clear D. CDR3 size: 15 residues. The V gene lost 0 bases and the J gene lost 7 bases, with 13 bases spanning the gap. CDR1 is LNHDA, CDR2 SQIVND, per germline (reference sequence). As DNA, the CDR3 is TGTGCCAGTAGTATAGAGAGTGAGCTTAACCAGCCCCAGCATTTT. Its protein product is CASSIESELNQPQHF.

This chain joins TRBV7-8 and TRBJ2-2, with D unresolved. Trimming removed 5 bases from V and 4 bases from J, with 11 bases in between. Germline CDR1 reads SGHVS; CDR2 reads FQNEAQ. CDR3 length: 14 amino acids. CDR3 bases: TGTGCCAGCAGCGTTTCTCTGGGCACCGGGGAGCTGTTTTTT. Amino acid sequence: CASSVSLGTGELFF.

A few counts support this clone. This chain links TRBV19 with TRBJ2-7, with D tentatively TRBD2 (5 bases). V lost 4 bases and J lost 3, with 16 bases in between. Germline CDR1 and CDR2: LNHDA and SQIVND (reference sequence). The length of the CDR3 is 15 residues. The CDR3 DNA sequence: TGTGCCAGTAGTACCGATCCGGGGTTTGGCTACGAGCAGTACTTC. It is translated as CASSTDPGFGYEQYF.

The chain carries TRBV7-9 and TRBJ2-3, with TRBD1 matching 7 bases. Trimming took 4 bases from V and 7 from J; bases not matched to a gene: 8. Germline values: CDR1 SEHNR, CDR2 FQNEAQ (reference sequence). The CDR3 length is 14 residues. The CDR3 region is CASSSATGWNTQYF. CDR3 DNA: TGTGCCAGCAGCTCCGCGACAGGGTGGAATACGCAGTATTTT.

This chain connects TRBV30 to TRBJ2-5; D remains ambiguous. CDR3 length: 14 amino acids. V lost 0 bases to trimming and J lost 4 bases, with 12 bases between them. Germline CDR1 and CDR2: GTSNPN and SVGIG (reference sequence). CDR3 region: CAWSVTPDRETQYF. The CDR3 DNA reads as TGTGCCTGGAGTGTAACCCCAGACCGAGAGACCCAGTACTTC.

This chain connects TRBV28 to TRBJ2-1; 11 bases align to TRBD1. The CDR3 is 16 amino acids. J gave up 6 bases and V 4 bases, and 8 bases lay outside the gene matches. Per the germline V gene, CDR1 is MDHEN and CDR2 is SYDVKM. The DNA for the CDR3 is TGTGCCAGCAGTTACCGCGGGACAGGGGGACTCAATGAGCAGTTCTTC. Protein sequence: CASSYRGTGGLNEQFF.

Written as DNA, the CDR3 is TGCGCCAGCAGCTTGGAGGCGGAGGACTCTGGAAACACCATATATTTT. This sequence encodes CASSLEAEDSGNTIYF. V gene TRBV5-1 combines with J gene TRBJ1-3, with D unclear. Deletions cut 0 bases from V and 0 bases from J, with 10 bases between. This CDR3 is 16 amino acids long. CDR1 and CDR2 from the germline V gene are SGHRS and YFSETQ.

The V and J genes are TRBV19 and TRBJ2-7, with unresolved D. Trimming took 4 bases from V and 3 from J, leaving 7 bases between them. The CDR3 is 12 residues long. CDR1 LNHDA and CDR2 SQIVND come from the germline V gene (reference sequence). The CDR3 DNA is TGTGCCAGTAGTAGTGACCACTACGAGCAGTACTTC. This translates into CASSSDHYEQYF.